The table lists the clone carrying this T cell receptor (beta chain) with a few counts. Its antigen is undetermined. The entry originates in a study of molecular identifiers for immune sequencing clone quantification. Germline V gene lookup returns CDR1 SNHLY and CDR2 FYNNEI. The germline V and J ends were trimmed by 3 bases and 3 bases, with 11 bases remaining between them. The length of the CDR3 is 14 residues. General study results and limits: Identical TCR molecules can share a barcode, and this sharing could underestimate highly expanded clone sizes. Over 98% of effector molecules, yet under 1% of naive-cell molecules, were held by clones above 20 RNA copies.

Listed TCR primers, together with previously described methods, were used for the bulk TCR libraries. TCRdb used MiXCR to reprocess the PCR reads, holding one entry per CDR3 protein. The sample has about 510,000 distinct CDR3 sequences, roughly 25% seen once; the top ten hold under 0.85%. Sequenced input: naive CD8+ T cells from blood, with Jurkat cell RNA spiked in. Subset indicated: FACS-sorted CD8+CD4-CCR7+CD45RA+ naive T cells. The V call is TRBV2, the J call TRBJ2-5; D gene ambiguous. The source is a human donor in good health. Some libraries in this study had Jurkat cell RNA spiked in. This CDR3 is CASSDSSEKETQYF. CDR3 nucleotide sequence: TGTGCCAGCAGTGATAGTTCTGAGAAAGAGACCCAGTACTTC.